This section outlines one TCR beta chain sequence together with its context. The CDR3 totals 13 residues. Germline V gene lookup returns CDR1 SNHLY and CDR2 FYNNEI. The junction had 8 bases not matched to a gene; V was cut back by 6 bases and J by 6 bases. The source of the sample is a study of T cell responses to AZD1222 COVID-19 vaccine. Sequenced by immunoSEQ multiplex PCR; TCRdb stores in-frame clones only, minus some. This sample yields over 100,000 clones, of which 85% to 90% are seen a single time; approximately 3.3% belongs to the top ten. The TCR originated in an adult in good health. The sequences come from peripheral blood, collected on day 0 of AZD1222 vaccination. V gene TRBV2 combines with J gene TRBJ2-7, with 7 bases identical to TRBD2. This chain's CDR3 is CASRRESSGEQYF. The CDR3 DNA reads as TGTGCCAGCAGGCGGGAGTCGTCGGGCGAGCAGTACTTC.